Only a few counts were recorded for the clone carrying this T cell receptor (beta chain). Its antigen is still unknown. CDR3 length: 16 residues. V shed 3 bases and J 4 bases; nucleotides not matched to a gene: 12. Germline loops: CDR1 DFQATT, CDR2 SNEGSKA (reference sequence). The source of the sample is a study of T cell repertoires in cytomegalovirus infection. The overall study: Public TCR beta signatures indicated both CMV infection and matching HLA type.

TCRdb redid the calling of the reads with MiXCR, one entry per CDR3 protein. This sample has around 530,000 distinct CDR3 sequences, with approximately 16% found just once. Study conclusions and caveats: Cumulative public TCR beta family frequency identified carriers of CMV plus the relevant HLA. CMV-specific TCR beta clonotypes restricted by HLA-C were the ones dominating the ex vivo response.

The chain has TRBV20-1 and TRBJ2-1; TRBD2 aligns across 7 bases. The receptor was derived from a human donor in good health (CMV status not recorded). Some clones in this sample may be carry-over from other donors' samples. Sequenced material: CD8+ T cells from PBMCs. CDR3 sequence (DNA): TGCAGTGCTAGGGTTCAAAGCGGGGAACCATACAATGAGCAGTTCTTC. It translates to CSARVQSGEPYNEQFF.